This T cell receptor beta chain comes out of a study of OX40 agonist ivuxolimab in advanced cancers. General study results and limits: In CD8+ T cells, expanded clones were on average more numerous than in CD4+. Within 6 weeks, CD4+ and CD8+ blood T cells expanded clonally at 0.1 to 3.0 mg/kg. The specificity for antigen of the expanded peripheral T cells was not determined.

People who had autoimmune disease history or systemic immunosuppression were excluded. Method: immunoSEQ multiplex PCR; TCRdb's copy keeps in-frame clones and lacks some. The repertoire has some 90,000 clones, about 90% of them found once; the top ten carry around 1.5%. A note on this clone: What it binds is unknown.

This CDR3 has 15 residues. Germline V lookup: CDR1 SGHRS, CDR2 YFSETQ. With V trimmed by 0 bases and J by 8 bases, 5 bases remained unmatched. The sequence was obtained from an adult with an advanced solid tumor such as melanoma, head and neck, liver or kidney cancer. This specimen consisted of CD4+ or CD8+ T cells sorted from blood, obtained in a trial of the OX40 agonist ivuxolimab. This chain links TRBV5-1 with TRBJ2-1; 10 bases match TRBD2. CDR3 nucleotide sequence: TGCGCCAGCAGCTTGGGGGCTAGCGGGAGTCATGAGCAGTTCTTC. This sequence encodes CASSLGASGSHEQFF.